The 7 T cell receptor beta chains listed next were all sequenced from one sample in a study of blood T cell repertoires in COVID-19. Data came from immunoSEQ multiplex PCR; TCRdb stores just in-frame clones and leaves some out. The sample contains fewer than 700,000 clones, around 90% of which appear only once. The material sequenced was peripheral blood. All receptors derive from a woman aged 45 to 65 with COVID-19, enrolled during active disease.

This clone was detected only a few times. V is TRBV6-5 and J is TRBJ1-3; 7 positions match TRBD1. The CDR3 is 16 amino acids. After removal of 4 bases from V and 1 base from J, the junction contained 7 bases not matched to a gene. Germline assignment: CDR1 MNHEY and CDR2 SVGAGI. CDR3: CASSSRQGQSGNTIYF. The CDR3, as DNA: TGTGCCAGCAGTTCCCGACAGGGACAATCTGGAAACACCATATATTTT.

This rearrangement joins TRBV10-2 to TRBJ2-3; a possible D gene is TRBD1 (6 bases). V lost 0 bases to trimming and J lost 0 bases, with 10 bases between them. This CDR3 has 16 amino acids. Germline CDR1 and CDR2: WSHSY and SAAADI. In DNA form, the CDR3 reads TGCGCCAGCAGTGAGTCGATGGGGGCGAGCACAGATACGCAGTATTTT. It encodes CASSESMGASTDTQYF.

CDR3 sequence: CASSQDRGQTPGNTIYF. CDR3 in DNA: TGTGCCAGCAGCCAAGATCGTGGACAGACCCCTGGAAACACCATATATTTT. The V gene is TRBV4-2, the J gene TRBJ1-3; D perhaps matches TRBD1 (6 bases). The V end was cut by 0 bases, the J end by 2 bases, with 14 bases between. The CDR3 contains 17 residues. CDR1 LGHNA and CDR2 YNFKEQ come from the germline V gene.

This chain connects TRBV6-5 to TRBJ1-2; D may be TRBD1 (5 bases). The CDR3 spans 14 residues. CDR1 MNHEY and CDR2 SVGAGI come from the germline V gene. The V and J ends lost 5 bases and 12 bases respectively, with 22 bases between them. The CDR3 bases are TGTGCCAGCAGTCCGGTCGGAGGGACGACCGGAGACACCTTC. As protein: CASSPVGGTTGDTF.

The J gene is TRBJ1-6, the V gene TRBV6-2 or TRBV6-3; a weak D match, TRBD1 (5 bases). The CDR3 totals 15 residues. Per the germline V gene, CDR1 is MNHEY and CDR2 is SVGEGT. The V and J ends lost 4 bases and 10 bases respectively, with 17 bases between them. The CDR3 reads CASSLLKGLQSPLHF. In DNA, the CDR3 is TGTGCCAGCAGTTTGTTAAAGGGACTACAATCACCCCTCCACTTT.

CDR3 sequence: CAISTSGGADTQYF. As DNA, the CDR3 is TGTGCCATCAGTACTAGCGGGGGGGCGGATACGCAGTATTTT. The rearrangement joins TRBV10-3 to TRBJ2-3, with 13 bases that match TRBD2. Germline V gives CDR1 ENHRY, CDR2 SYGVKD. With 5 bases clipped from V and 6 bases from J, the junction kept 2 bases outside the gene matches. The CDR3 covers 14 residues.

For this clone: Within the sample, other DNA sequences also encode this same CDR3. V and J are TRBV5-1 and TRBJ1-1, with TRBD1 as a possible D gene (6 bases). The CDR3 has 15 residues. V was pared by 1 base and J by 0 bases, with 10 bases between. Germline V gene lookup returns CDR1 SGHRS and CDR2 YFSETQ. The CDR3 is CASSLTGSMNTEAFF. CDR3 bases: TGCGCCAGCAGCTTGACAGGGTCAATGAACACTGAAGCTTTCTTT.